The 28 T cell receptor beta chains given below trace back to one sample, sequenced in a study of vaccination effects on CD4 cells after COVID-19. Method: immunoSEQ multiplex PCR; TCRdb's copy keeps in-frame clones and lacks some. The sample has around 49,000 clones, approximately 72% seen once. Following 10 days of culture, CD4+ T cells were isolated. Participants completed two doses of the BNT162b2 or mRNA-1273 vaccine. Their cognate antigens are unknown. The sequenced sample was CD4+ T cells from PBMCs cultured without peptide, obtained after COVID-19 vaccination. The source is a human donor who received a COVID-19 vaccine.

J is TRBJ2-1 and V is TRBV10-3; 7 bases agree with TRBD2. The CDR3 loop spans 15 amino acids. V gave up 6 bases and J gave up 6 bases; unmatched junction bases: 11. Germline V gene data show CDR1 as ENHRY and CDR2 as SYGVKD. CDR3 amino acids: CAIRRFLAESNEQFF. The CDR3 nucleotides are TGTGCCATCAGAAGATTCCTAGCGGAGAGCAATGAGCAGTTCTTC.

This clone was observed a few times. CDR3 protein: CASSFTTGVDSYEQYF. In nucleotides, the CDR3 is TGTGCCAGCAGCTTTACGACAGGGGTGGACTCCTACGAGCAGTACTTC. This chain uses TRBV7-9 with TRBJ2-7; 8 bases align to TRBD1. CDR1 and CDR2 from the germline V gene are SEHNR and FQNEAQ (reference sequence). J gave up 0 bases and V 3 bases, and 7 bases lay outside the gene matches. The CDR3 sequence is 16 residues long.

The J gene is TRBJ2-7, the V gene TRBV6-5; 9 nucleotides match TRBD1. V shed 7 bases, J shed 3 bases, and the junction held 10 bases outside the gene matches. Germline V gene data show CDR1 as MNHEY and CDR2 as SVGAGI. The CDR3 runs 15 residues. The CDR3 nucleotides are TGTGCCAGCACGTTTAATACAGGGGGCCTCTACGAGCAGTACTTC. Translated: CASTFNTGGLYEQYF.

The chain employs TRBV4-1 and TRBJ1-5; D perhaps matches TRBD1 (5 bases). Trimming took 0 bases from V and 0 from J, leaving 9 bases between them. This CDR3 comprises 16 residues. CDR1 and CDR2 from the germline V gene are MGHRA and YSYEKL. This chain's CDR3 is CASSQEWGVSNQPQHF. CDR3 DNA: TGCGCCAGCAGCCAAGAGTGGGGGGTTAGCAATCAGCCCCAGCATTTT.

V usage is TRBV11-3 and J usage is TRBJ2-5; D uncertain. With 1 base removed from V and 2 bases from J, the gap between germline ends came to 5 bases. Germline V gene sequence: CDR1 SGHNT, CDR2 YENEEA. The CDR3 loop spans 13 amino acids. The CDR3 loop reads CASSLGQQETQYF. The CDR3 bases are TGTGCCAGCAGCTTAGGGCAGCAAGAGACCCAGTACTTC.

This rearrangement joins TRBV2 to TRBJ1-1; TRBD1 matches at 8 bases. Germline CDR1 SNHLY, CDR2 FYNNEI. The CDR3 has 13 residues. Unmatched junction bases numbered 5, after V lost 11 bases and J lost 0 bases. CDR3 region: CAAYRGMNTEAFF. As DNA, the CDR3 is TGTGCCGCCTACAGGGGGATGAACACTGAAGCTTTCTTT.

This chain joins TRBV24-1 and TRBJ1-1; D perhaps matches TRBD1 (5 bases). This CDR3 is built from 18 residues. CDR1 is KGHDR, CDR2 SFDVKD, per germline. V was pared by 5 bases and J by 6 bases, with 27 bases between. In DNA form, the CDR3 reads TGTGCCACCAGTGGGGACGCGGGAAAAGGTCCCCGGTTCCCTGAAGCTTTCTTT. As protein: CATSGDAGKGPRFPEAFF.

With respect to this clone: An end of the junction differs from the germline gene, which may be a read error. The V call is TRBV19, the J call TRBJ2-3; D is ambiguous. The V gene's germline CDR1 is LNHDA and CDR2 SQIVND (reference sequence). The CDR3 is 13 amino acids. The CDR3 DNA follows: TGTGCCAGTAGAATAGCTGGCGCAGATACGCAGTATTTT. It is translated as CASRIAGADTQYF.

This rearrangement joins TRBV20-1 to TRBJ1-3; D possibly corresponds to TRBD1 (6 bases). This CDR3 contains 16 residues. V was cut by 3 bases and J by 0 bases, with 15 bases left in between. In germline, CDR1 is DFQATT, CDR2 SNEGSKA (reference sequence). CDR3 loop: CSASGGPGVSGNTIYF. The CDR3 DNA reads as TGCAGTGCTAGTGGGGGCCCCGGGGTCTCTGGAAACACCATATATTTT.

The J gene is TRBJ1-5, the V gene TRBV12-3 or TRBV12-4, with D maybe TRBD1 (5 bases). V was shortened by 3 bases and J by 4 bases, with 7 bases between the two germline ends. CDR3 length: 13 residues. This CDR3 is CASSFWGNQPQHF. For the CDR3, the DNA is TGTGCCAGCAGTTTTTGGGGGAATCAGCCCCAGCATTTT.

The chain is built from TRBV5-1 and TRBJ2-3, with a tentative D call TRBD1 (5 bases). The CDR3 has 13 residues. Per germline, CDR1 SGHRS and CDR2 YFSETQ. The germline V and J ends were trimmed by 5 bases and 2 bases, with 9 bases remaining between them. The chain's CDR3 is CASRAGPTDTQYF. Here the CDR3 DNA reads TGCGCCAGCAGGGCAGGGCCCACAGATACGCAGTATTTT.

V gene TRBV18 combines with J gene TRBJ2-3; 8 nucleotides agree with TRBD2. The CDR3 is made up of 18 amino acids. Trimming removed 4 bases from V and 0 bases from J; junction bases left unmatched: 12. Germline V CDR1 and CDR2: KGHSH, LQKENI. CDR3 residues: CASSLSVPLADSTDTQYF. CDR3 bases: TGTGCCAGCTCACTATCAGTACCACTAGCGGACAGCACAGATACGCAGTATTTT.

The chain carries TRBV7-9 and TRBJ2-7; tentative D call: TRBD1 (6 bases). The CDR3 length is 15 residues. The germline V gene has CDR1 SEHNR and CDR2 FQNEAQ (reference sequence). Trimming removed 2 bases from V and 4 bases from J, with 15 bases in between. CDR3 residues: CASSLRAGDNYEQYF. The CDR3 bases are TGTGCCAGCAGCTTAAGGGCAGGGGATAATTACGAGCAGTACTTC.

This clone was counted between two and nine times. The chain employs TRBV24-1 and TRBJ2-2; TRBD2 matches 9 bases. Losses at the gene ends were 4 bases for V and 2 bases for J; bases not matched to a gene: 4. This CDR3 has 16 residues. The V gene's germline CDR1 is KGHDR and CDR2 SFDVKD. CDR3 region: CATSEPGLANTGELFF. The CDR3 DNA is TGTGCCACCAGTGAGCCGGGACTAGCAAACACCGGGGAGCTGTTTTTT.

This clone was seen a handful of times. The CDR3 nucleotides are TGTGCCAGCAGTGAACTCTGGCTAGCGGTCTACAATGAGCAGTTCTTC. As protein: CASSELWLAVYNEQFF. The V and J genes are TRBV2 and TRBJ2-1, with TRBD2 identical over 7 bases. The CDR3 loop spans 16 amino acids. The V gene end was trimmed by 2 bases and the J gene end by 3 bases; junction bases not matched to a gene: 7. CDR1 is SNHLY, CDR2 FYNNEI, per germline.

V usage is TRBV7-9 and J usage is TRBJ1-1; D call uncertain. The CDR3 spans 13 residues. Germline values: CDR1 SEHNR, CDR2 FQNEAQ (reference sequence). The V end was cut by 1 base, the J end by 1 base, with 4 bases between. The CDR3: CASSLVGNTEAFF. The CDR3 region has the DNA TGTGCCAGCAGCTTAGTAGGGAACACTGAAGCTTTCTTT.

V usage is TRBV5-6 and J usage is TRBJ1-5; maybe TRBD1 (6 bases). The V gene's germline CDR1 is SGHDT and CDR2 YYEEEE. Trimming left V 2 bases short and J 7 bases short, with 13 bases between. This CDR3 is 14 amino acids long. The CDR3 spells CASSFTGLGQPQHF. The DNA for the CDR3 is TGTGCCAGCAGCTTCACAGGGTTGGGACAGCCCCAGCATTTT. Using reference TRBV5-6 and TRBJ1-5 for the parts outside the CDR3, the full variable domain is DAGVTQSPTHLIKTRGQQVTLRCSPKSGHDTVSWYQQALGQGPQFIFQYYEEEERQRGNFPDRFSGHQFPNYSSELNVNALLLGDSALYLCASSFTGLGQPQHFGDGTRLSIL.

This chain uses TRBV9 with TRBJ1-4; D remains ambiguous. V lost 0 bases and J lost 7, with 13 bases in between. This CDR3 region has 15 residues. The germline V gene encodes CDR1 SGDLS and CDR2 YYNGEE. The CDR3 protein is CASSVGTVNTEKLFF. Here the CDR3 DNA reads TGTGCCAGCAGCGTAGGGACGGTGAATACTGAAAAACTGTTTTTT.

The table lists this clone with a few counts. The rearrangement joins TRBV6-5 to TRBJ1-6, with 9 nucleotides matching TRBD1. V lost 6 bases, J lost 7 bases, and 7 bases stayed unmatched. Germline loops: CDR1 MNHEY, CDR2 SVGAGI. This CDR3 comprises 15 residues. DNA for the CDR3: TGTGCCAGCAGAAGAGAGACAGGGGGAAATTCACCCCTCCACTTT. It is translated as CASRRETGGNSPLHF.

V is TRBV6-6 and J is TRBJ1-1, with 8 positions matching TRBD1. Germline CDR1 and CDR2: MNHNY and SVGAGI (reference sequence). This CDR3 is 16 amino acids long. The V segment lost 6 bases and the J segment 2 bases; nucleotides outside the gene matches: 11. The CDR3 reads CASSHPPDRVNTEAFF. CDR3 in DNA: TGTGCCAGCAGCCATCCCCCGGACAGGGTCAACACTGAAGCTTTCTTT.

This chain joins TRBV29-1 and TRBJ2-4; 9 bases match TRBD1. From germline, CDR1 is SQVTM and CDR2 ANQGSEA. J lost 7 bases, V lost 3 bases, and 7 bases had no gene match. The CDR3 spans 14 residues. CDR3 residues: CSVDKGTGSNIQYF. The CDR3 DNA follows: TGCAGCGTTGATAAGGGGACAGGGAGCAACATTCAGTACTTC.

This clone was detected only a few times. The gene calls are TRBV27 and TRBJ1-2, with 10 bases fitting TRBD1. Losses at the gene ends were 2 bases for V and 7 bases for J; bases not matched to a gene: 4. This CDR3 spans 14 amino acids. Germline V gene lookup returns CDR1 MNHEY and CDR2 SMNVEV (reference sequence). The CDR3 DNA follows: TGTGCCAGCAGTTTAGAGGGACAGGGGCTTGGCTACACCTTC. Translating it yields CASSLEGQGLGYTF.

This sequence joins TRBV6-5 and TRBJ2-2; D is possibly TRBD1 (6 bases). This CDR3 contains 14 residues. V was pared by 6 bases and J by 1 base, with 9 bases between. Looked up from germline, CDR1 is MNHEY and CDR2 is SVGAGI. CDR3 bases: TGTGCCAGCAGATCGGGACAGAACACCGGGGAGCTGTTTTTT. Residues: CASRSGQNTGELFF.

This clone was picked up many times. The chain joins TRBV30 to TRBJ1-5; no clear D gene. The V end was cut by 8 bases, the J end by 6 bases, with 14 bases between. The CDR3 consists of 12 residues. The V gene's germline CDR1 is GTSNPN and CDR2 SVGIG (reference sequence). Written as DNA, the CDR3 is TGTGCCGGTCAGGAAGAGGGTCAGCCCCAGCATTTT. The encoded protein is CAGQEEGQPQHF.

V usage is TRBV20-1 and J usage is TRBJ2-3; maybe TRBD2 (6 bases). The V end lost 3 bases, the J end lost 6 bases, and 7 bases lay between the germline ends. Germline CDR1 reads DFQATT; CDR2 reads SNEGSKA (reference sequence). The CDR3 consists of 11 residues. CDR3 amino acids: CSASGGDTQYF. The CDR3 DNA reads as TGCAGTGCTAGTGGAGGGGATACGCAGTATTTT.

J is TRBJ2-6 and V is TRBV6-1; possibly TRBD1 or TRBD2 for D (5 bases each). V was clipped by 4 bases and J by 0 bases, with 19 bases between them. In germline, CDR1 is MNHNS, CDR2 SASEGT. CDR3 length equals 19 residues. The CDR3 DNA reads as TGTGCCAGCAGTGCGACAGCCTGGGGGTATAGCTCTGGGGCCAACGTCCTGACTTTC. This encodes CASSATAWGYSSGANVLTF.

This clone was seen a few times. The J gene is TRBJ2-7, the V gene TRBV3-1 (or the pseudogene TRBV3-2); D is possibly TRBD2 (7 bases). This CDR3 has 14 amino acids. The V gene's germline CDR1 is LGHDT and CDR2 YNNKEL (reference sequence). V was cut by 4 bases and J by 2 bases, with 12 bases left in between. CDR3 in DNA: TGTGCCAGCAGCCCGGAGGGGGGGACCTACGAGCAGTACTTC. This codes for CASSPEGGTYEQYF.

This chain connects TRBV6-5 to TRBJ1-2; no reliable D call. CDR3 length: 11 residues. Trimming shortened V by 4 bases and J by 5 bases, and 5 bases separated the two germline ends. Germline values: CDR1 MNHEY, CDR2 SVGAGI. CDR3 DNA: TGTGCCAGCAGTTCTTATTATGGCTACACCTTC. Amino acids: CASSSYYGYTF.